The 20 T cell receptor beta chains below were found in one sample sequenced in a study of T-cell reconstitution after alpha-beta-depleted transplantation in children. Unique molecular identifiers were incorporated during preparation of the TCRbeta library. TCRdb passed the PCR reads through MiXCR, listing each CDR3 protein once. The sample lists a few hundred thousand distinct CDR3 sequences, around 25% occurring once. This specimen was PBMCs, mostly from graft donor cells, taken 360 days after TCRalphabeta/CD19-depleted stem cell transplant. Receptors originate from a female patient aged 2 to 10 who had a stem cell transplant for congenital amegakaryocytic thrombocytopenia, so the T cells may come from the graft donor.

This clonotype was counted only a few times. J is TRBJ2-4 and V is TRBV28; TRBD1 matches at 10 bases. Germline loops: CDR1 MDHEN, CDR2 SYDVKM. This CDR3 has 14 residues. V shed 8 bases and J 6 bases; nucleotides not matched to a gene: 7. The DNA for the CDR3 is TGTGCCAGCGGGGGACAGGGGCTTGGAAACATTCAGTACTTC. Its translation: CASGGQGLGNIQYF. Filled out from reference TRBV28 and TRBJ2-4, the complete variable domain reads DVKVTQSSRYLVKRTGEKVFLECVQDMDHENMFWYRQDPGLGLRLIYFSYDVKMKEKGDIPEGYSVSREKKERFSLILESASTNQTSMYLCASGGQGLGNIQYFGAGTRLSVL.

This clonotype has more than one count but fewer than ten. This sequence joins TRBV4-2 and TRBJ2-3; possible D gene TRBD2, 5 bases. CDR3 length equals 20 residues. Germline V gene lookup returns CDR1 LGHNA and CDR2 YNFKEQ. V lost 8 bases and J 2 bases, leaving 32 bases between the germline ends. CDR3 in amino acids: CASGKPVLAVSEGYTDTQYF. The CDR3 nucleotides are TGTGCCAGCGGAAAACCCGTGCTAGCCGTGTCGGAAGGTTACACAGATACGCAGTATTTT.

This clonotype was observed at least ten times. The rearrangement joins TRBV3-1 to TRBJ1-2; D gene ambiguous. This CDR3 comprises 14 residues. V was pared by 1 base and J by 1 base, with 7 bases between. Germline lookup yields CDR1 LGHDT and CDR2 YNNKEL (reference sequence). The CDR3 nucleotides are TGTGCCAGCAGCCAAGGGGAGTTTAACTATGGCTACACCTTC. Its protein product is CASSQGEFNYGYTF.

This clonotype was observed many times. CDR3 sequence reads: CASSAGTNTYNEQFF. In DNA, the CDR3 is TGTGCCAGCAGCGCCGGGACTAACACTTACAATGAGCAGTTCTTC. The V gene is TRBV7-9, the J gene TRBJ2-1; 7 nucleotides align to TRBD2. Unmatched junction bases numbered 8, after V lost 5 bases and J lost 4 bases. The CDR3 covers 15 residues. Germline CDR1 is SEHNR and CDR2 is FQNEAQ (reference sequence).

This clonotype has more than one count but fewer than ten. The V gene is TRBV7-2, the J gene TRBJ2-3; 10 nucleotides match TRBD2. The CDR3 contains 15 residues. Germline V CDR1 and CDR2: SGHTA, FQGNSA. J was trimmed by 3 bases and V by 5 bases; bases with no gene match: 5. The CDR3 here is CASSPTSGITDTQYF. CDR3 bases: TGTGCCAGCAGCCCCACTAGCGGGATAACAGATACGCAGTATTTT. Full variable domain (remainder filled in from reference TRBV7-2 and TRBJ2-3): GAGVSQSPSNKVTEKGKDVELRCDPISGHTALYWYRQSLGQGLEFLIYFQGNSAPDKSGLPSDRFSAERTGGSVSTLTIQRTQQEDSAVYLCASSPTSGITDTQYFGPGTRLTVL.

The genes are TRBV6-2 or TRBV6-3 and TRBJ2-1; D uncertain. The V gene lost 6 bases and the J gene lost 4 bases, with 10 bases spanning the gap. This CDR3 contains 13 residues. Germline V gene sequence: CDR1 MNHEY, CDR2 SVGEGT. CDR3 DNA: TGTGCCAGCAGCCTAACTAATTACAATGAGCAGTTCTTC. Its protein product is CASSLTNYNEQFF.

The table lists this clonotype with many counts. The V gene is TRBV3-1, the J gene TRBJ2-7; D remains unclear. In germline, CDR1 is LGHDT, CDR2 YNNKEL (reference sequence). The CDR3 covers 15 residues. Trimming left V 5 bases short and J 1 base short, with 15 bases between. The CDR3 sequence is CASSSMRRPSYEQYF. The CDR3 nucleotides read TGTGCCAGCAGCTCAATGAGACGCCCGTCCTACGAGCAGTACTTC.

This clonotype was seen only a few times. This chain links TRBV28 with TRBJ2-7; D unclear. In germline, CDR1 is MDHEN, CDR2 SYDVKM. Trimming removed 5 bases from V and 2 bases from J, with 7 bases in between. The CDR3 has 12 amino acids. Here the CDR3 reads CASSGLPYEQYF. DNA for the CDR3: TGTGCCAGCAGTGGGCTTCCCTACGAGCAGTACTTC.

This clonotype was observed a handful of times. This rearrangement joins TRBV20-1 to TRBJ2-2; 8 bases are a match to TRBD1. V shed 3 bases, J shed 3 bases, and the junction held 3 bases outside the gene matches. The CDR3 consists of 14 residues. Germline V lookup: CDR1 DFQATT, CDR2 SNEGSKA (reference sequence). CDR3 coding DNA: TGCAGTGCTAGCGGGGGACAGGACACCGGGGAGCTGTTTTTT. Its translation: CSASGGQDTGELFF.

The chain is built from TRBV4-1 and TRBJ2-2, with 9 bases matching TRBD2. The V gene end was trimmed by 4 bases and the J gene end by 7 bases; junction bases not matched to a gene: 4. CDR1 is MGHRA, CDR2 YSYEKL, per germline. This CDR3 contains 14 residues. CDR3 DNA sequence: TGCGCCAGCAGCCGAGGACTAGCGTTCGGGGAGCTGTTTTTT. This translates into CASSRGLAFGELFF.

Ten or more counts support this clonotype. The rearrangement uses TRBV5-1 and TRBJ1-1; D remains unclear. V gave up 4 bases and J gave up 0 bases, with 13 bases separating them. Germline V gene lookup returns CDR1 SGHRS and CDR2 YFSETQ. This CDR3 has 15 residues. The CDR3 nucleotides read TGCGCCAGCAGCAGTACTCGAACCGTGAACACTGAAGCTTTCTTT. It yields the protein CASSSTRTVNTEAFF.

This clonotype was counted only a few times. The rearrangement uses TRBV20-1 and TRBJ2-5, with 8 bases fitting TRBD2. J gave up 5 bases and V 3 bases, and 5 bases lay outside the gene matches. The CDR3 spans 13 residues. CDR1 and CDR2 (germline): DFQATT, SNEGSKA (reference sequence). In DNA form, the CDR3 reads TGCAGTGCTAGCGGGGGGGCCAGTGAGACCCAGTACTTC. Its translation: CSASGGASETQYF.

The chain links TRBV6-2 or TRBV6-3 to TRBJ2-6; perhaps TRBD2 as D (6 bases). V was clipped by 4 bases and J by 2 bases, with 9 bases between them. The CDR3 totals 15 residues. Germline V gene data show CDR1 as MNHEY and CDR2 as SVGEGT. In DNA form, the CDR3 reads TGTGCCAGCAGTTTTCAGCGGGCTGGGGCCAACGTCCTGACTTTC. Amino acids: CASSFQRAGANVLTF.

J is TRBJ1-2 and V is TRBV5-5; 7 bases match TRBD1. The CDR3 is 15 residues long. CDR1 and CDR2 from the germline V gene are SGHKS and YYEKEE (reference sequence). Trimming cost V 0 bases and J 5 bases; bases outside gene matches: 7. The CDR3 DNA reads TGTGCCAGCAGCTTGGTGACCGGGACAGATTATGGCTACACCTTC. It codes for CASSLVTGTDYGYTF.

The DNA for the CDR3 is TGTGCCAGCACCTTGAAGAGGGGGGATGGCTACACCTTC. This codes for CASTLKRGDGYTF. V and J are TRBV2 and TRBJ1-2; weak D call: TRBD1 (6 bases). Per germline, CDR1 SNHLY and CDR2 FYNNEI. There are 13 residues in the CDR3. Trimming shortened V by 7 bases and J by 6 bases, and 15 bases separated the two germline ends. Full variable domain (outside the CDR3, taken from reference TRBV2 and TRBJ1-2): EPEVTQTPSHQVTQMGQEVILRCVPISNHLYFYWYRQILGQKVEFLVSFYNNEISEKSEIFDDQFSVERPDGSNFTLKIRSTKLEDSAMYFCASTLKRGDGYTFGSGTRLTVV.

This rearrangement joins TRBV12-3 or TRBV12-4 to TRBJ2-3, with D tentatively TRBD2 (6 bases). V was shortened by 1 base and J by 2 bases, with 13 bases between the two germline ends. This CDR3 is built from 16 residues. The CDR3 region has the DNA TGTGCCAGCAGTTTAGGCGGGGCTAGAGACACAGATACGCAGTATTTT. It yields the protein CASSLGGARDTDTQYF.

The DNA for the CDR3 is TGTGCCATCAGTAAGAGGACAGGGGGATTGAAGGACAATGAGCAGTTCTTC. Protein product: CAISKRTGGLKDNEQFF. The gene calls are TRBV10-3 and TRBJ2-1, with TRBD1 identical over 10 bases. The germline CDR1 and CDR2 sequences are ENHRY and SYGVKD. The CDR3 is 17 amino acids. Germline trimming cut 5 bases from V and 5 bases from J; bases unmatched to any gene: 12.

This clonotype was seen only a few times. CDR3 region: CASSPHMTIYEQYF. The CDR3 region has the DNA TGTGCCAGCAGTCCACATATGACTATCTACGAGCAGTACTTC. This rearrangement joins TRBV12-3 or TRBV12-4 to TRBJ2-7; tentative D call: TRBD2 (5 bases). Trimming removed 5 bases at V and 3 bases at J, with 14 bases between. The CDR3 contains 14 residues.

V and J are TRBV5-1 and TRBJ2-7, with TRBD2 matching 8 bases. The CDR3 contains 16 residues. CDR1 and CDR2 from the germline V gene are SGHRS and YFSETQ. V was pared by 0 bases and J by 7 bases, with 12 bases of the junction left unmatched. CDR3: CASSLGKTSAIKEQYF. The CDR3 nucleotides are TGCGCCAGCAGCTTGGGTAAGACTAGCGCGATAAAGGAGCAGTACTTC.

The rearrangement uses TRBV6-1 and TRBJ1-5; 8 nucleotides align to TRBD1. Germline loops: CDR1 MNHNS, CDR2 SASEGT. The V and J ends lost 6 bases and 7 bases, in that order; junction bases with no gene match: 5. This CDR3 region has 13 residues. CDR3 in DNA: TGTGCCAGCAGGCCAGGGGGCATGCAGCCCCAGCATTTT. Protein: CASRPGGMQPQHF.